The 18 T cell receptor beta chains below come from one sample, sequenced in a study of T cell responses to AZD1222 COVID-19 vaccine. TCRdb keeps only in-frame clones here, not all; method: immunoSEQ multiplex PCR. The sample lists some 150,000 clones; more than 70% were seen once. This specimen was peripheral blood, taken on day 0 of MenACWY control vaccination. Receptor source: an adult in good health.

The chain links TRBV19 to TRBJ1-2, with D possibly TRBD1 on 5 matching bases. There are 13 residues in the CDR3. V was cut by 9 bases and J by 2 bases, with 13 bases left in between. The germline V gene has CDR1 LNHDA and CDR2 SQIVND (reference sequence). DNA of the CDR3: TGTGCCAGCCGCAGGGCTGGGAACTATGGCTACACCTTC. Amino acids: CASRRAGNYGYTF.

The chain couples TRBV6-5 to TRBJ1-1; D uncertain. CDR1 is MNHEY, CDR2 SVGAGI, per germline. V lost 2 bases to trimming and J lost 1 base, with 11 bases between them. CDR3 length equals 15 residues. CDR3 nucleotide sequence: TGTGCCAGCAGTTACGACCGAACCGGGAACACTGAAGCTTTCTTT. Its translation is CASSYDRTGNTEAFF.

V and J are TRBV11-1 and TRBJ2-4; 9 nucleotides match TRBD2. Looked up from germline, CDR1 is SGHAT and CDR2 is FQDESV (reference sequence). The trim removed 6 bases at V and 1 base at J, leaving 4 bases unmatched. The CDR3 runs 15 residues. CDR3 protein: CASSSAGGAKNIQYF. CDR3 bases: TGTGCCAGCAGTTCTGCGGGGGGGGCCAAAAACATTCAGTACTTC.

The chain employs TRBV19 and TRBJ1-5; D not resolved. CDR3 length: 15 residues. V was trimmed by 3 bases and J by 4 bases, leaving 13 bases between them. Per the germline V gene, CDR1 is LNHDA and CDR2 is SQIVND (reference sequence). CDR3 sequence (DNA): TGTGCCAGTAGTATTGGGCGCACGGAAAATCAGCCCCAGCATTTT. It yields the protein CASSIGRTENQPQHF.

This chain joins TRBV12-3 or TRBV12-4 and TRBJ1-2; D unclear. The CDR3 is 13 residues long. V shed 3 bases and J shed 8 bases, with 13 bases lying between them. The CDR3 region is CASSFSGFQGYTF. CDR3 in DNA: TGTGCCAGCAGTTTTTCGGGGTTTCAGGGCTACACCTTC.

J is TRBJ1-1 and V is TRBV10-2; D unclear. The germline V gene encodes CDR1 WSHSY and CDR2 SAAADI. Trimming took off 3 bases at V and 1 base at J, with 3 bases between the two ends. The CDR3 has 12 residues. The CDR3 coding sequence is TGCGCCAGCAGTGAAGGGAACACTGAAGCTTTCTTT. Translated: CASSEGNTEAFF.

The J gene is TRBJ2-7, the V gene TRBV6-1; 8 bases map to TRBD2. The V gene's germline CDR1 is MNHNS and CDR2 SASEGT. The V and J ends lost 2 bases and 4 bases, in that order; junction bases with no gene match: 1. The CDR3 is made up of 13 amino acids. The CDR3 sequence is CASSELAGYEQYF. DNA for the CDR3: TGTGCCAGCAGTGAACTAGCGGGTTACGAGCAGTACTTC.

The chain employs TRBV4-3 and TRBJ1-6, with TRBD1 matching over 7 bases. The CDR3 extends over 16 amino acids. The trim removed 4 bases at V and 9 bases at J, leaving 12 bases unmatched. From germline, CDR1 is LGHNA and CDR2 YSLEER. The CDR3 here is CASSRLSSTGSSPLHF. The CDR3 DNA reads TGCGCCAGCAGCCGGCTAAGTTCGACAGGGAGTTCACCCCTCCACTTT.

The chain uses TRBV5-1 and TRBJ2-7; 10 bases line up with TRBD2. The CDR3 loop spans 15 amino acids. Germline-derived CDR1 and CDR2 are SGHRS and YFSETQ. V was clipped by 2 bases and J by 1 base; unmatched bases: 3. The CDR3 region is CASSLLAGRSYEQYF. The DNA of the CDR3 is TGCGCCAGCAGCTTACTAGCGGGGCGATCCTACGAGCAGTACTTC.

This sequence joins TRBV11-1 and TRBJ2-7; no clear D. With 1 base removed from V and 3 bases from J, the gap between germline ends came to 7 bases. The CDR3 totals 13 residues. The V gene's germline CDR1 is SGHAT and CDR2 FQDESV (reference sequence). The CDR3 region is CASSLEGYYEQYF. CDR3 nucleotide sequence: TGTGCCAGCAGCTTAGAAGGGTACTACGAGCAGTACTTC.

The chain has TRBV28 and TRBJ1-2; D remains ambiguous. The CDR3 runs to 14 residues. Trimming removed 2 bases at V and 0 bases at J, with 7 bases between. Germline loops: CDR1 MDHEN, CDR2 SYDVKM. The CDR3 nucleotides are TGTGCCAGCAGTTTACTTAATTCTAACTATGGCTACACCTTC. It codes for CASSLLNSNYGYTF.

This clone was picked up one time. V usage is TRBV7-8 and J usage is TRBJ1-2; D perhaps matches TRBD1 (5 bases). Germline assignment: CDR1 SGHVS and CDR2 FQNEAQ. V was pared by 0 bases and J by 5 bases, with 10 bases between. The CDR3 is made up of 14 amino acids. CDR3 sequence reads: CASSLARAGYGYTF. CDR3 DNA: TGTGCCAGCAGCTTAGCCAGGGCTGGGTATGGCTACACCTTC.

The rearrangement uses TRBV4-2 and TRBJ2-2; D may be TRBD2 (5 bases). CDR3 length equals 12 residues. The V gene lost 6 bases and the J gene lost 5 bases, with 7 bases spanning the gap. Per germline, CDR1 LGHNA and CDR2 YNFKEQ. CDR3: CASRRDTGELFF. The CDR3 DNA sequence: TGTGCCAGCAGGAGGGATACCGGGGAGCTGTTTTTT.

This clone was recorded only once. This chain links TRBV19 with TRBJ1-1, with a possible D match to TRBD1 (6 bases). The CDR3 extends over 15 amino acids. CDR1 and CDR2 from the germline V gene are LNHDA and SQIVND (reference sequence). V lost 5 bases and J lost 5, with 18 bases in between. CDR3 sequence reads: CASSGHRDRVTEAFF. CDR3 bases: TGTGCCAGTAGTGGCCACAGGGACCGGGTTACTGAAGCTTTCTTT.

The rearrangement uses TRBV7-2 and TRBJ2-5; tentatively, D is TRBD2 (5 bases). Deletions cut 3 bases from V and 1 base from J, with 9 bases between. This CDR3 comprises 14 residues. In germline, CDR1 is SGHTA, CDR2 FQGNSA. The CDR3 loop reads CASSFRRGQETQYF. The DNA for the CDR3 is TGTGCCAGCAGCTTCCGACGGGGCCAAGAGACCCAGTACTTC.

This clone came up once. The chain joins TRBV7-9 to TRBJ1-6, with 7 bases identical to TRBD1. Germline trimming cut 3 bases from V and 8 bases from J; bases unmatched to any gene: 4. Looked up from germline, CDR1 is SEHNR and CDR2 is FQNEAQ (reference sequence). CDR3 length: 14 residues. The CDR3 here is CASSLGTDHSPLHF. The CDR3 DNA follows: TGTGCCAGCAGCTTGGGGACAGATCATTCACCCCTCCACTTT.

The chain joins TRBV6-5 to TRBJ2-1, with 10 bases fitting TRBD1. V shed 5 bases and J 0 bases; nucleotides not matched to a gene: 1. Germline V lookup: CDR1 MNHEY, CDR2 SVGAGI. This CDR3 comprises 15 residues. The CDR3 coding sequence is TGTGCCAGCAGTAGGACAGGGGGCTCCTACAATGAGCAGTTCTTC. Translated: CASSRTGGSYNEQFF.

Remarks on this clone: The identical CDR3 is also encoded by other nucleotide sequences in the sample. The chain uses TRBV5-1 and TRBJ2-5, with TRBD2 as a possible D gene (7 bases). Germline CDR1 reads SGHRS; CDR2 reads YFSETQ. The CDR3 has 15 residues. V lost 7 bases to trimming and J lost 1 base, with 17 bases between them. CDR3 residues: CASGGRGAFQETQYF. For the CDR3, the DNA is TGCGCCAGCGGGGGTCGGGGGGCCTTCCAAGAGACCCAGTACTTC. Filled out from reference TRBV5-1 and TRBJ2-5, the complete variable domain reads KAGVTQTPRYLIKTRGQQVTLSCSPISGHRSVSWYQQTPGQGLQFLFEYFSETQRNKGNFPGRFSGRQFSNSRSEMNVSTLELGDSALYLCASGGRGAFQETQYFGPGTRLLVL.